This T cell receptor beta chain was documented in a study of T-cell reconstitution after alpha-beta-depleted transplantation in children. Study results and limitations: The origin of alpha-beta T cells about two months after transplant was reportedly several hundred expanded graft clones. Newly produced T cells mostly provided counts and TCRbeta diversity after one year, as hyperexpanded clones declined.

This clonotype came up a few times. Its specificity is not known. Molecular barcoding with unique molecular identifiers was used for the TCRbeta library. In TCRdb, the PCR reads were re-called with MiXCR into one record per CDR3 protein. Of about 640,000 distinct CDR3 sequences in the sample, 13% are singletons; the top ten hold about 2.2%. Germline CDR1 reads DFQATT; CDR2 reads SNEGSKA (reference sequence). J was trimmed by 5 bases and V by 4 bases; bases with no gene match: 9. This CDR3 contains 14 residues. The sequencing here drew on PBMCs, mostly from graft donor cells, taken 360 days after TCRalphabeta/CD19-depleted stem cell transplant. The J gene is TRBJ2-3, the V gene TRBV20-1, with 7 bases aligning to TRBD2. This TCR derives from a male patient between 5 and 17 years old who had a stem cell transplant for acute myeloid leukemia, so the T cells may come from the graft donor. CDR3 residues: CSAIAGAVQDTQYF. Here the CDR3 DNA reads TGCAGTGCTATAGCGGGTGCCGTCCAAGATACGCAGTATTTT.